This T cell receptor (beta chain) was recorded in a study of T-cell memory formation after mild COVID-19 (dated by TCRdb to about 2021). The study in broad terms: Most TCR sequence clusters were specific to one of the two donors. In a couple of donors, T-cell clones that expanded and contracted after mild COVID-19 were followed by sequencing TCRalpha and TCRbeta repertoires longitudinally. The cohort was made up of two young adult volunteers, one female and one male, who were previously healthy.

The reads were generated on an Illumina NovaSeq 6000. TCRalpha and TCRbeta cDNA libraries were built by 5'RACE with constant-segment primers, adding sample barcodes and unique molecular identifiers. Trizol reagent was used to extract RNA from every sample. Library amplification was performed in two PCR steps, and a second sample barcode and Illumina TruSeq adapters were introduced in the second step. Sequencing of the libraries was done on an Illumina NovaSeq, producing 2 x 150 bp paired-end reads. As for the authors' bioinformatics: Demultiplexing of reads and collapsing into UMI-guided consensus sequences were performed with migec v1.2.7. Using mixcr v2.1.11, UMI consensuses were aligned to TRA and TRB V and J templates and then assembled into clonotypes. Expanded or contracted clonotypes were those called significant by both edgeR and NoisET, with noise models trained on biological replicates. For edgeR calls, the cutoffs were a false discovery rate-adjusted p below 0.01 and a log2 fold-change threshold of 1. As an exploratory analysis of dynamics, max-normalized trajectories of the 1000 most abundant clonotypes were examined with PCA combined with hierarchical clustering. Each responding clone was given a CD4 or CD8 phenotype based on the CD4+ and CD8+ repertoires, which had been sequenced separately. Using fastp trimming at Q25 and MiXCR clonotype assembly, TCRdb reanalyzed the public sequencing data and kept in-frame beta chains. Rows are unified per CDR3 protein, each entry keeping the most common DNA and genes. These V and J calls are TCRdb output, not the study's own analysis. The sample records roughly 130,000 distinct CDR3 sequences, 15% to 20% of which are singletons. The top ten clones comprise over 11% of the sample.

The full study reports these points: Some responding clones were detected in pre-infection memory, suggesting pre-existing cross-reactive memory T cells joined the SARS-CoV-2 response. The study included only a couple of mild cases, and larger cohorts that include severe cases with pre-infection samples were judged to be necessary. From day 15 to 85, contracting clones showed balanced CD4/CD8 phenotypes, whereas a second wave of clones that expanded from day 15 to 37 leaned towards CD4+. Contracting CD4+ clones appeared mostly in the CM and EM memory subsets, whereas CD8+ clones were enriched in EMRA. The second-wave clones that peaked on day 37 were not confirmed to be SARS-CoV-2 specific.

Ficoll-Paque density gradient centrifugation was used to isolate PBMCs. CDR1 and CDR2 are drawn from the germline V gene (reference sequence): DFQATT, SNEGSKA. Here V drops 6 bases and J drops 3 bases, and the junction holds 10 bases not matched to any gene. Including the terminal cysteine and phenylalanine, the CDR3 comprises 15 residues. Only the CDR3 DNA is retained, 45 bases long and in frame from the first base. Worth noting for this clonotype: Its recognized antigen is unknown. Within one base of it there is no much larger clone, and no base qualities were kept.

The sequenced sample was PBMCs or a T cell subset sorted from them (not recorded which). Recombination linked TRBV20-1 to TRBJ2-1; 8 junctional bases match TRBD2. This sequence originates from an adult woman who had mild COVID-19 (a few samples of this study predate the infection). The sample titles of this study are shuffled in the database, so cell type and time point are left out; the donor was told from shared clones. The CDR3 protein is CSAPPRSGGYNEQFF. The DNA sequence reads TGCAGTGCCCCCCCCCGAAGCGGGGGCTACAATGAGCAGTTCTTC.